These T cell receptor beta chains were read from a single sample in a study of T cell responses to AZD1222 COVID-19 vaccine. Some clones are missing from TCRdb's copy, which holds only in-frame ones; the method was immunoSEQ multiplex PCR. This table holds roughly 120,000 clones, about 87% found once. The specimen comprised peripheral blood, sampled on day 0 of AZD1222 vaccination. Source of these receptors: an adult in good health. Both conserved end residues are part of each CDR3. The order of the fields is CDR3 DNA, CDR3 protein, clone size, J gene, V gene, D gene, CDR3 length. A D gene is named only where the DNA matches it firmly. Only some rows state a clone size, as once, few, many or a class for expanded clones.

TGTGCCAGCAGTATTCAGGGCCTCTCGGGCTACACCTTC CASSIQGLSGYTF NA TRBJ1-2 TRBV12-3/TRBV12-4 NA 13
TGTGCCTGGAGCGTGGTAGTGGGGCAGTTCTTC CAWSVVVGQFF NA TRBJ2-1 TRBV30 NA 11
TGTGCCAGCAGCTTACTTGCCACCAACAATCAGCCCCAGCATTTT CASSLLATNNQPQHF NA TRBJ1-5 TRBV7-8 NA 15
TGTGCCAGCAGCCCCTATGGACAGGGGGCATCCGGGGAGCTGTTTTTT CASSPYGQGASGELFF NA TRBJ2-2 TRBV11-2 TRBD1 16
TGTGCCAGTAGTTCAAGGACAGAGAACACTGAAGCTTTCTTT CASSSRTENTEAFF few TRBJ1-1 TRBV19 NA 14
TGTGCCAGCAGCTTAAGGGCAGTCGGAGAGACCCAGTACTTC CASSLRAVGETQYF NA TRBJ2-5 TRBV7-3 NA 14
TGTGCTAGTGGTTTGCCCGTCGGGGGATCCTACGAGCAGTACTTC CASGLPVGGSYEQYF NA TRBJ2-7 TRBV12-5 NA 15
TGTGCCAGCAGCTTCCCCCCTGGGAGGGGGCTTGGAAGCACTGAAGCTTTCTTT CASSFPPGRGLGSTEAFF NA TRBJ1-1 TRBV7-2 TRBD1 18
TGTGCCAGCTCATCCGGGACAGCAGCTTTCTTT CASSSGTAAFF NA TRBJ1-1 TRBV18 TRBD1 11
TGTGCCAGCAGTTATGGAGGGTCGGGGGAGCAGTACTTC CASSYGGSGEQYF once TRBJ2-7 TRBV6-5 NA 13
TGCGCCAGCAGCAACCGCACCTACAATGAGCAGTTCTTC CASSNRTYNEQFF NA TRBJ2-1 TRBV5-1 NA 13
TGTGCCAGCAGTTACTCTACGGGCGGGGGTAGGGATACGCAGTATTTT CASSYSTGGGRDTQYF NA TRBJ2-3 TRBV6-2/TRBV6-3 TRBD2 16
TGTGCCAGCAGCCGCACGATGACAGGGAGGAAAGAGACCCAGTACTTC CASSRTMTGRKETQYF NA TRBJ2-5 TRBV9 NA 16
TGTGCCAGCAGCCAAGAGGACAGGGTCGGGAATGGCTACACCTTC CASSQEDRVGNGYTF NA TRBJ1-2 TRBV4-2 TRBD1 15
TGTGCCAGCAGCTTAGACCGAACAGGAGTAGGGTACGAGCAGTTCTTC CASSLDRTGVGYEQFF NA TRBJ2-1 TRBV11-2 NA 16
TGTGCCAGCAGCTTAGCGGGACACGCGACTTCTCTCTATGGCTACACCTTC CASSLAGHATSLYGYTF few TRBJ1-2 TRBV7-9 NA 17
TGTGCCAGCAGTCCCCGCCCCGTCCGTAATGAAAAACTGTTTTTT CASSPRPVRNEKLFF NA TRBJ1-4 TRBV27 NA 15
TGTGCCAGCAGTAGCTTATCTGGATCTGGAAACACCATATATTTT CASSSLSGSGNTIYF NA TRBJ1-3 TRBV6-5 NA 15
TGTGCCAGCAGCCGAGGCATGGCAAGGGGTGTGGAGCAGTACTTC CASSRGMARGVEQYF NA TRBJ2-7 TRBV3-1/TRBV3-2 NA 15
TGCAGTGCTAGTAATACTGAAGCTTTCTTT CSASNTEAFF once TRBJ1-1 TRBV20-1 NA 10
TGTGCCAGCAGCTTAGAGGCAGGCTATGGCTACACCTTC CASSLEAGYGYTF NA TRBJ1-2 TRBV11-2 NA 13
TGTGCCTGGAGTTCTCAGGCTAGCGGGCCCGCGAACACCGGGGAGCTGTTTTTT CAWSSQASGPANTGELFF few TRBJ2-2 TRBV30 TRBD2 18
TGTGCCAGCAGCTTGGGACAGACCTCGAACACTGAAGCTTTCTTT CASSLGQTSNTEAFF NA TRBJ1-1 TRBV5-6 NA 15
TGTGCCAGCAGCCCCCTAGGGACAGGGGGCGGCGAGCAGTACTTC CASSPLGTGGGEQYF NA TRBJ2-7 TRBV4-2 TRBD1 15
TGTGCCAGTAGTGAAATAGCGGGAACCTACAATGAGCAGTTCTTC CASSEIAGTYNEQFF NA TRBJ2-1 TRBV19 TRBD2 15
TGTGCCAGCACCCCGGCTAGCGGGAGCTATGATACGCAGTATTTT CASTPASGSYDTQYF NA TRBJ2-3 TRBV28 TRBD2 15